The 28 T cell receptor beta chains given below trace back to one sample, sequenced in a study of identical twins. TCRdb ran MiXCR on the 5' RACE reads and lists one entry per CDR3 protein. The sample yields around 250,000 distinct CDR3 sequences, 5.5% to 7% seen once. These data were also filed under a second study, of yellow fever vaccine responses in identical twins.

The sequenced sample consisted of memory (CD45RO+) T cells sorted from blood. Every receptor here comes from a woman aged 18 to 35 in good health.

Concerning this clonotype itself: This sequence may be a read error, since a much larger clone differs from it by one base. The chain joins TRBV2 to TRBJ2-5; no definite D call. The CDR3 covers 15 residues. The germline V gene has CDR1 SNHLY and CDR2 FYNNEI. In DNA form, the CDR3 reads TGTACCAGCAGTGATTACTCGTTCAGTTTGGAGACCCAGTACTTC. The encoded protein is CTSSDYSFSLETQYF. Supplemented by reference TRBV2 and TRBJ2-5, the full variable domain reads EPEVTQTPSHQVTQMGQEVILRCVPISNHLYFYWYRQILGQKVEFLVSFYNNEISEKSEIFDDQFSVERPDGSNFTLKIRSTKLEDSAMYFCTSSDYSFSLETQYFGPGTRLLVL.

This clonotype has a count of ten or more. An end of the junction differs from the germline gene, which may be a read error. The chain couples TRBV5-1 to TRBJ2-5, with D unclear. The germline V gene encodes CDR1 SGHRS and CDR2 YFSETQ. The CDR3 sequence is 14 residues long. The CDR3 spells CASSLGSREETQYF. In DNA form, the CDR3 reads TGTGCCAGCAGCTTAGGTAGCCGAGAAGAGACCCAGTACTTC.

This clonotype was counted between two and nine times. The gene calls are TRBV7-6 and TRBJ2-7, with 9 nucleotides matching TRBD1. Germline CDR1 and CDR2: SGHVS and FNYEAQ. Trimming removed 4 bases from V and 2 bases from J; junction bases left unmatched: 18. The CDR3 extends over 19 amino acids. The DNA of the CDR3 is TGTGCCAGCAGCTCCCCGACACAGGGGGCACATACAACCCCCTACGAGCAGTACTTC. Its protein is CASSSPTQGAHTTPYEQYF.

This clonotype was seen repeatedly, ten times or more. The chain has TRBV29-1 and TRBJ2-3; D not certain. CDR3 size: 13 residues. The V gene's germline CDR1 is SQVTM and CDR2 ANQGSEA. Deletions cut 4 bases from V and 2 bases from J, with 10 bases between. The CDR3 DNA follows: TGCAGCGTTGCGGGCGGTTACACAGATACGCAGTATTTT. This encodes CSVAGGYTDTQYF.

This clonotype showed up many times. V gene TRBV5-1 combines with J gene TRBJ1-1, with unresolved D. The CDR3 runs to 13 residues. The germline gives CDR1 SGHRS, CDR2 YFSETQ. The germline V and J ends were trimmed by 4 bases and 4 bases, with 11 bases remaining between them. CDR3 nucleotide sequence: TGCGCCAGCAGCCGGGATGTTGGCACTGAAGCTTTCTTT. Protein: CASSRDVGTEAFF.

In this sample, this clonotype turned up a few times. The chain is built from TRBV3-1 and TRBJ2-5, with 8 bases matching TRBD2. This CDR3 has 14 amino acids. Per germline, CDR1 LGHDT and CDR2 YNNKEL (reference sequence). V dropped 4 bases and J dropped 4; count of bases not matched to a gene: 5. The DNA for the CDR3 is TGTGCCAGCAGCCGCGGACTAGCCCTAGAGACCCAGTACTTC. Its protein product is CASSRGLALETQYF.

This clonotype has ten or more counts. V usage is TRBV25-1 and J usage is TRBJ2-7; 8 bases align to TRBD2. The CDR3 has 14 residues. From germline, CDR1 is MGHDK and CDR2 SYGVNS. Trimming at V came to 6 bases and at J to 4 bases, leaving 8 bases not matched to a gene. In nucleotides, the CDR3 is TGTGCCAGCAGGGAGGATGGCGGGAGGTACGAGCAGTACTTC. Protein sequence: CASREDGGRYEQYF.

CDR3 sequence reads: CASSLYSGGGGTDTQYF. In nucleotides, the CDR3 is TGTGCCAGCAGCCTATATTCCGGGGGCGGAGGCACAGATACGCAGTATTTT. The rearrangement joins TRBV7-3 to TRBJ2-3; D is possibly TRBD1 or TRBD2 (6 bases each). Germline CDR1 and CDR2: SGHTA and FQGTGA. Deletions cut 5 bases from V and 1 base from J, with 19 bases between. This CDR3 has 17 residues. The entire variable domain, with the rest obtained from reference TRBV7-3 and TRBJ2-3, is as follows: GAGVSQTPSNKVTEKGKYVELRCDPISGHTALYWYRQSLGQGPEFLIYFQGTGAADDSGLPNDRFFAVRPEGSVSTLKIQRTERGDSAVYLCASSLYSGGGGTDTQYFGPGTRLTVL.

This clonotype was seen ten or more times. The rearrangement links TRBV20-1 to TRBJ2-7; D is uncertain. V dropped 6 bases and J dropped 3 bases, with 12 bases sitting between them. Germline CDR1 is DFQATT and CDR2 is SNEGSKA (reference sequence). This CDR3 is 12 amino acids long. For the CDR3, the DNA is TGCAGTGCCCGCGCACCTCGCTACGAGCAGTACTTC. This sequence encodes CSARAPRYEQYF.

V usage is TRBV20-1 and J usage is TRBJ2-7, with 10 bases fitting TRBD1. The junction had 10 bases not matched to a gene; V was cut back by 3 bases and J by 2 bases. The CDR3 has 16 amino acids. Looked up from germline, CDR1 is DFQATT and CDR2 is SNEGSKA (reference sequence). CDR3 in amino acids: CSASPRDRGLPYEQYF. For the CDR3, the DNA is TGCAGTGCTAGCCCCCGGGACAGGGGTTTGCCCTACGAGCAGTACTTC.

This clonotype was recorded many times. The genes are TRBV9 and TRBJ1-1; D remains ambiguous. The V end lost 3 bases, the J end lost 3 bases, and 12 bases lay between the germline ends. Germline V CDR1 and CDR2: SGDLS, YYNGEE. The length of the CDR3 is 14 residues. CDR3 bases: TGTGCCAGCAGCGGTAAGAGGTTGGACACTGAAGCTTTCTTT. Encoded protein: CASSGKRLDTEAFF.

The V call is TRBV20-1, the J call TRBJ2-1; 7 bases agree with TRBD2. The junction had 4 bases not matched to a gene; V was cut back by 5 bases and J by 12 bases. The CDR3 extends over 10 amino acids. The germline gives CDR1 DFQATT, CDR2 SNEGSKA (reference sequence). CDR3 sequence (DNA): TGCAGTGCTTGGGGGACTACGCAGTTCTTC. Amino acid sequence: CSAWGTTQFF.

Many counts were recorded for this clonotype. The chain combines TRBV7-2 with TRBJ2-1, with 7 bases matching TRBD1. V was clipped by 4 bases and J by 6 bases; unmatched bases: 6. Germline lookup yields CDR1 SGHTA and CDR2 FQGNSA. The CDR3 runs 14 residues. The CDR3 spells CASSSADRPNEQFF. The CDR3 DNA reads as TGTGCCAGCAGCTCCGCGGACAGGCCCAATGAGCAGTTCTTC.

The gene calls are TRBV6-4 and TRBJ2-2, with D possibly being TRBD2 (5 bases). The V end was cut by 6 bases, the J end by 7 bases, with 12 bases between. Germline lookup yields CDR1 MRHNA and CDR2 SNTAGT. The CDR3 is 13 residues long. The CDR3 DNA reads TGTGCCAGCAGCGACGGGGAAAACGGGGAGCTGTTTTTT. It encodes CASSDGENGELFF.

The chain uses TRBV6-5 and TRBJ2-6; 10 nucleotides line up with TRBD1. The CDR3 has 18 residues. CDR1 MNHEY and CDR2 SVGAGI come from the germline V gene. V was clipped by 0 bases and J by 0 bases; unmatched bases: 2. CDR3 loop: CASSYSGTGVSGANVLTF. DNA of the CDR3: TGTGCCAGCAGTTACTCCGGGACAGGGGTCTCTGGGGCCAACGTCCTGACTTTC.

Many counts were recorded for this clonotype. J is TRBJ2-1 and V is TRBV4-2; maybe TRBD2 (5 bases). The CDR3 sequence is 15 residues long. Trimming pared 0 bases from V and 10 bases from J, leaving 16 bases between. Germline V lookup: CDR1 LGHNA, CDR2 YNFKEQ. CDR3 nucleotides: TGTGCCAGCAGCCAAGAGTCGTACCCCCGAGGGGAGCAGTTCTTC. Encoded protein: CASSQESYPRGEQFF.

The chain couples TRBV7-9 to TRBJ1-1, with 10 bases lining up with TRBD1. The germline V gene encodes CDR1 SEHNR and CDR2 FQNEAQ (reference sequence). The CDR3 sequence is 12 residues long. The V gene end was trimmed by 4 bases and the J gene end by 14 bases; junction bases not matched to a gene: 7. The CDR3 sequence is CASSSPGTGAFF. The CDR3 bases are TGTGCCAGCAGCTCTCCCGGGACAGGGGCCTTCTTT.

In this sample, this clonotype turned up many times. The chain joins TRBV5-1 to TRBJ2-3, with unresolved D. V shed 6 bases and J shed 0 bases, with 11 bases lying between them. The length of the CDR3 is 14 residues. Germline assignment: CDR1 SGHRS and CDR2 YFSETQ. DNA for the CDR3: TGCGCCAGCACCGGCGGCCGAAGCACAGATACGCAGTATTTT. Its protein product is CASTGGRSTDTQYF.

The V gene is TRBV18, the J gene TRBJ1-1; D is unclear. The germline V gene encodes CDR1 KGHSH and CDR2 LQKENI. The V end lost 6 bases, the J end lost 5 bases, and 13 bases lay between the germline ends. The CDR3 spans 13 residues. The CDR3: CASSATFGTEAFF. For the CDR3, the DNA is TGTGCCAGCTCCGCGACATTCGGTACTGAAGCTTTCTTT.

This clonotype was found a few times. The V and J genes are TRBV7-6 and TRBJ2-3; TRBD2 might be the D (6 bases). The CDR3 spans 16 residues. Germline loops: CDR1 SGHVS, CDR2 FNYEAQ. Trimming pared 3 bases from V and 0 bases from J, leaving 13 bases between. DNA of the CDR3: TGTGCCAGCAGCTTGCGGGACCGGCTAAGCACAGATACGCAGTATTTT. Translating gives CASSLRDRLSTDTQYF.

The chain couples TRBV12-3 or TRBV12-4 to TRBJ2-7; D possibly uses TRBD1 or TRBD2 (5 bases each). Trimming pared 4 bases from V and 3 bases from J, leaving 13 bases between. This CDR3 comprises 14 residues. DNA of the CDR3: TGTGCCAGCAGTTGGGGCGGGCAGGGCTACGAGCAGTACTTC. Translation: CASSWGGQGYEQYF.

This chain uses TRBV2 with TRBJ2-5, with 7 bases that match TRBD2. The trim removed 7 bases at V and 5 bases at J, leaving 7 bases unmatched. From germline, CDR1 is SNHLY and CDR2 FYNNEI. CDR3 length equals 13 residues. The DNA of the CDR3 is TGTGCCAGCAATTCGCGGGAGCGCGAGACCCAGTACTTC. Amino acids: CASNSRERETQYF.

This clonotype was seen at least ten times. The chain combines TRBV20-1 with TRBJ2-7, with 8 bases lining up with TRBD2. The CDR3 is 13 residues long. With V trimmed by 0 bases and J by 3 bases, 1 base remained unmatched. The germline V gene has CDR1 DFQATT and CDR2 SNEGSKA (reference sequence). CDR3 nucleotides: TGCAGTGCTAGAGAGCTAGCGGGCTACGAGCAGTACTTC. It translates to CSARELAGYEQYF.

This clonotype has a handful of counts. CDR3 DNA: TGTGCCAGCAGCTTAGGGCCAGGACAGGGTTCAAGAAACGAGCAGTACTTC. This translates into CASSLGPGQGSRNEQYF. The chain couples TRBV7-2 to TRBJ2-7; 8 bases match TRBD1. This CDR3 has 17 amino acids. V shed 1 base and J 5 bases; nucleotides not matched to a gene: 13. Germline-derived CDR1 and CDR2 are SGHTA and FQGNSA.

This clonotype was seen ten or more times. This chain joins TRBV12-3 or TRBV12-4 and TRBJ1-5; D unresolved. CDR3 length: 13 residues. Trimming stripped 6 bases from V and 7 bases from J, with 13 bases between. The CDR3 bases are TGTGCCAGCAGCCGGGGTGCCGGCCAGCCCCAGCATTTT. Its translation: CASSRGAGQPQHF.

The CDR3 sequence is CASSYVGPQETQYF. The CDR3 nucleotides read TGTGCCAGCAGTTACGTTGGACCTCAAGAGACCCAGTACTTC. J is TRBJ2-5 and V is TRBV6-2 or TRBV6-3; D unclear. V was shortened by 2 bases and J by 2 bases, with 9 bases between the two germline ends. Germline-derived CDR1 and CDR2 are MNHEY and SVGEGT. CDR3 length: 14 residues.

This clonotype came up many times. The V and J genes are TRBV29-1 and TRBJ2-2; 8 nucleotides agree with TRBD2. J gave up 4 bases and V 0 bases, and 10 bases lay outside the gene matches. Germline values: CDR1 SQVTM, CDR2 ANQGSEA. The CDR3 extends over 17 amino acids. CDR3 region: CSVEDYPAGVGTGELFF. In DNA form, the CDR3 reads TGCAGCGTTGAAGATTACCCAGCGGGAGTTGGCACCGGGGAGCTGTTTTTT.

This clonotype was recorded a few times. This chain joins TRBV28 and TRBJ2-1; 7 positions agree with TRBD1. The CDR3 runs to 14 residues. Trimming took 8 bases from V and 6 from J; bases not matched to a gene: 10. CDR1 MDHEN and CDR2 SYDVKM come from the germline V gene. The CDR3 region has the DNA TGTGCCAGCCTAAGACAGGGATGGGGCAATGAGCAGTTCTTC. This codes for CASLRQGWGNEQFF.